The source of this TCR beta chain is a study of blood T cell repertoires in COVID-19. Study-level information: The United States, Italy and Spain supplied acute and convalescent COVID-19 samples. T cells, B-cell-depleted T cells, or PBMCs provided the cDNA or gDNA that served as material.

Germline CDR1 is SGHNT and CDR2 is YYREEE (reference sequence). V was pared by 4 bases and J by 0 bases, with 13 bases between. CDR3 length equals 16 residues. The authors' processing: Counts of nucleated cells, estimated from reference gene primer amplification, were obtained. The table came from immunoSEQ multiplex PCR; TCRdb's copy has only in-frame clones and leaves some out. The D gene and trimming were derived from the DNA, and the V and J assignments and clone size from that table. This table holds approximately 190,000 clones, 75% to 90% found once. This clone was recorded only once. The J gene is TRBJ2-2, the V gene TRBV5-4; D unclear. The sequence derives from a middle-aged woman with acute or convalescent COVID-19. Sequencing input: peripheral blood. CDR3 sequence (DNA): TGTGCCAGCAGCCCACAGCCAGCTGCGAACACCGGGGAGCTGTTTTTT. This codes for CASSPQPAANTGELFF. Full variable domain (outside the CDR3, taken from reference TRBV5-4 and TRBJ2-2): ETGVTQSPTHLIKTRGQQVTLRCSSQSGHNTVSWYQQALGQGPQFIFQYYREEENGRGNFPPRFSGLQFPNYSSELNVNALELDDSALYLCASSPQPAANTGELFFGEGSRLTVL.